This T cell receptor (beta chain) was sequenced during a study of blood T cell repertoires in COVID-19. Study details: COVID-19 samples from acute and convalescent phases originated in the United States, Italy and Spain. T cells, B-cell-depleted T cells, or PBMCs provided the cDNA or gDNA that served as material.

CDR3 length equals 15 residues. CDR1 is SGHRS and CDR2 is YFSETQ in the germline V gene. V shed 0 bases, J shed 2 bases, and the junction held 4 bases outside the gene matches. During active infection, Seattle patients enrolled and were then monitored through disease. Authors' analysis steps: Reference gene primer amplification in the assay estimated nucleated cell counts. Data came from immunoSEQ multiplex PCR; TCRdb stores just in-frame clones and leaves some out. V and J calls and clone size are those listed in that table; D and trimming were worked out from the DNA. The sample includes 170,000 or so clones, more than 85% of them seen just once.

The sequencing input was peripheral blood. This TCR was sampled from a man aged 55 to 70 with COVID-19, enrolled during active disease. V usage is TRBV5-1 and J usage is TRBJ2-5; TRBD2 matches 7 bases. The CDR3 region has the DNA TGCGCCAGCAGCTTGGCGGGGGGATCGCAAGAGACCCAGTACTTC. It is translated as CASSLAGGSQETQYF.